A single sample gave rise to the 19 T cell receptor beta chains below, sequenced in a study of T-cell memory formation after mild COVID-19. TCRdb processed the 5' RACE reads anew with MiXCR; each CDR3 protein has one entry. The top ten clones hold approximately 2% of a sample with more than 120,000 distinct CDR3 sequences, roughly a fifth of them seen once. Input material: PBMCs or a T cell subset sorted from them (not recorded which). The receptors derive from an adult woman who had mild COVID-19 (a few samples of this study predate the infection). Cell type and time point are not known.

This clonotype was counted a few times. The chain combines TRBV5-8 with TRBJ2-3, with 8 bases lining up with TRBD1. This CDR3 is built from 14 residues. Trimming at V came to 5 bases and at J to 3 bases, leaving 5 bases not matched to a gene. The germline V gene encodes CDR1 SGHTS and CDR2 YDEGEE. CDR3 sequence reads: CASRLGQETDTQYF. The CDR3 DNA sequence: TGTGCCAGCAGGCTGGGACAGGAGACAGATACGCAGTATTTT.

The table lists this clonotype with a few counts. The chain employs TRBV5-1 and TRBJ2-1; D possibly corresponds to TRBD1 (6 bases). The CDR3 contains 14 residues. V dropped 5 bases and J dropped 0 bases, with 9 bases sitting between them. Germline CDR1 is SGHRS and CDR2 is YFSETQ. Written as DNA, the CDR3 is TGCGCCAGCAGGGACAGTGGCTCCTACAATGAGCAGTTCTTC. Translating it yields CASRDSGSYNEQFF.

This chain connects TRBV18 to TRBJ2-3; TRBD2 agrees at 8 bases. V shed 0 bases, J shed 3 bases, and the junction held 5 bases outside the gene matches. The germline V gene encodes CDR1 KGHSH and CDR2 LQKENI. The CDR3 has 16 residues. The CDR3 is CASSPPRLARTDTQYF. The CDR3 nucleotides read TGTGCCAGCTCACCACCGCGACTAGCGCGAACAGATACGCAGTATTTT. The full variable domain, completed using reference TRBV18 and TRBJ2-3, is NAGVMQNPRHLVRRRGQEARLRCSPMKGHSHVYWYRQLPEEGLKFMVYLQKENIIDESGMPKERFSAEFPKEGPSILRIQQVVRGDSAAYFCASSPPRLARTDTQYFGPGTRLTVL.

This clonotype was picked up a small number of times. The rearrangement links TRBV7-2 to TRBJ1-4; possible D gene TRBD1, 6 bases. Trimming pared 9 bases from V and 8 bases from J, leaving 19 bases between. This CDR3 region has 14 residues. Germline V gives CDR1 SGHTA, CDR2 FQGNSA. CDR3 in amino acids: CASQSPGVREKLFF. The DNA of the CDR3 is TGTGCCAGTCAGTCCCCAGGGGTTCGGGAAAAACTGTTTTTT.

This clonotype was found a few times. The chain combines TRBV5-4 with TRBJ2-7; tentative D call: TRBD2 (5 bases). Germline loops: CDR1 SGHNT, CDR2 YYREEE (reference sequence). This CDR3 contains 15 residues. The V end was cut by 1 base, the J end by 0 bases, with 11 bases between. The CDR3 loop is CASSLSSGSSYEQYF. For the CDR3, the DNA is TGTGCCAGCAGCTTGAGTTCGGGGAGCTCCTACGAGCAGTACTTC. The full variable domain, completed using reference TRBV5-4 and TRBJ2-7, is ETGVTQSPTHLIKTRGQQVTLRCSSQSGHNTVSWYQQALGQGPQFIFQYYREEENGRGNFPPRFSGLQFPNYSSELNVNALELDDSALYLCASSLSSGSSYEQYFGPGTRLTVT.

The J gene is TRBJ2-3, the V gene TRBV11-2, with TRBD2 matching 10 bases. V shed 5 bases and J 1 base; nucleotides not matched to a gene: 3. The CDR3 length is 15 residues. CDR1 SGHAT and CDR2 FQNNGV come from the germline V gene. The CDR3 reads CASSHLAGGTDTQYF. The CDR3 DNA reads as TGTGCCAGCAGCCACCTAGCGGGAGGCACAGATACGCAGTATTTT.

This clonotype has just a few counts. The rearrangement links TRBV12-3 or TRBV12-4 to TRBJ2-7; 10 bases agree with TRBD1. The ends lost 5 bases at V and 2 bases at J; junction bases unmatched: 6. The CDR3 is made up of 15 amino acids. CDR3 in amino acids: CASSGRDRGPYEQYF. As DNA, the CDR3 is TGTGCCAGCAGTGGCCGGGACAGGGGCCCCTACGAGCAGTACTTC.

This clonotype has only a few counts. The chain has TRBV6-5 and TRBJ1-4, with 10 bases identical to TRBD1. V dropped 10 bases and J dropped 8; count of bases not matched to a gene: 13. Germline CDR1 reads MNHEY; CDR2 reads SVGAGI. This CDR3 contains 15 residues. CDR3 loop: CATSRDRGSVEKLFF. In DNA, the CDR3 is TGTGCCACGTCCCGGGACAGGGGTTCGGTGGAAAAACTGTTTTTT.

V and J are TRBV21-1 and TRBJ2-2; the table calls TRBD1, which could not be checked here. TRBV21-1 constitutes a pseudogene. CDR3 length: 14 residues. In nucleotides, the CDR3 is TGTGCCAGCAGCAGTCTTACAGGTCCCGGGGAGCTGTTTTTT. Residues: CASSSLTGPGELFF.

Only a few counts were recorded for this clonotype. The chain carries TRBV28 and TRBJ2-3; D gene unclear. CDR3 length equals 15 residues. V lost 8 bases and J lost 0, with 15 bases in between. Looked up from germline, CDR1 is MDHEN and CDR2 is SYDVKM. The CDR3 bases are TGTGCCAGCGCATCGGGCTCCCCTAGCACAGATACGCAGTATTTT. Translating it yields CASASGSPSTDTQYF.

This chain connects TRBV4-3 to TRBJ1-6; D might be TRBD1 (6 bases). There are 17 residues in the CDR3. V shed 1 base and J shed 8 bases, with 18 bases lying between them. Germline V gene lookup returns CDR1 LGHNA and CDR2 YSLEER. The CDR3: CASSQVEWQGPDSPLHF. Written as DNA, the CDR3 is TGCGCCAGCAGCCAAGTAGAATGGCAGGGGCCGGATTCACCCCTCCACTTT.

The DNA for the CDR3 is TGTGCCAGCAGCTTAAGAGGGACAGCCTTCAATGAGCAGTTCTTC. This encodes CASSLRGTAFNEQFF. This chain links TRBV7-2 with TRBJ2-1; 7 bases match TRBD1. In germline, CDR1 is SGHTA, CDR2 FQGNSA. The CDR3 has 15 amino acids. Trimming took 2 bases from V and 6 from J; bases not matched to a gene: 7. Supplemented by reference TRBV7-2 and TRBJ2-1, the full variable domain reads GAGVSQSPSNKVTEKGKDVELRCDPISGHTALYWYRQSLGQGLEFLIYFQGNSAPDKSGLPSDRFSAERTGGSVSTLTIQRTQQEDSAVYLCASSLRGTAFNEQFFGPGTRLTVL.

The chain combines TRBV7-9 with TRBJ1-5; D not resolved. CDR1 and CDR2 from the germline V gene are SEHNR and FQNEAQ (reference sequence). CDR3 length equals 14 residues. Trimming shortened V by 5 bases and J by 5 bases, and 13 bases separated the two germline ends. CDR3 coding DNA: TGTGCCAGCAGCCCTACGGGTGATTATCAGCCCCAGCATTTT. It codes for CASSPTGDYQPQHF.

This clonotype has just a few counts. This chain links TRBV4-1 with TRBJ2-6; tentatively, D is TRBD1 (5 bases). Looked up from germline, CDR1 is MGHRA and CDR2 is YSYEKL. V was cut by 2 bases and J by 0 bases, with 5 bases left in between. The CDR3 has 15 residues. This CDR3 is CASSQRGSGANVLTF. CDR3 DNA: TGCGCCAGCAGCCAAAGGGGCTCTGGGGCCAACGTCCTGACTTTC.

This clonotype has a handful of counts. This rearrangement joins TRBV10-3 to TRBJ2-7, with 8 bases lining up with TRBD2. Losses at the gene ends were 4 bases for V and 2 bases for J; bases not matched to a gene: 4. Germline-derived CDR1 and CDR2 are ENHRY and SYGVKD. The CDR3 runs 14 residues. CDR3 nucleotide sequence: TGTGCCATCAGTGGCGGGAGGACCCCCTACGAGCAGTACTTC. As protein: CAISGGRTPYEQYF.

This clonotype came up a few times. The DNA for the CDR3 is TGTGCCAGCAGTTTAGGGACAGATCCCTACGAGCAGTACTTC. This encodes CASSLGTDPYEQYF. The V and J genes are TRBV6-5 and TRBJ2-7; 7 positions match TRBD1. Germline assignment: CDR1 MNHEY and CDR2 SVGAGI. The length of the CDR3 is 14 residues. V was pared by 4 bases and J by 2 bases, with 5 bases of the junction left unmatched.

The chain is built from TRBV20-1 and TRBJ2-7; D gene unclear. The CDR3 runs to 10 residues. The germline V and J ends were trimmed by 3 bases and 7 bases, with 7 bases remaining between them. Looked up from germline, CDR1 is DFQATT and CDR2 is SNEGSKA (reference sequence). This CDR3 is CSASRKEQYF. The CDR3, as DNA: TGCAGTGCTAGCCGTAAAGAGCAGTACTTC.

This clonotype was detected only a few times. The CDR3 DNA is TGTGCCAGCAGTGAAAGGGGGCGGGACCGCTACGAGCAGTACTTC. Translating gives CASSERGRDRYEQYF. The chain uses TRBV2 and TRBJ2-7, with D perhaps matching TRBD1 (7 bases). Looked up from germline, CDR1 is SNHLY and CDR2 is FYNNEI. The V end was cut by 2 bases, the J end by 3 bases, with 14 bases between. The CDR3 loop spans 15 amino acids.

This clonotype has a handful of counts. The gene calls are TRBV4-1 and TRBJ2-7; possibly TRBD1 for D (5 bases). The CDR3 length is 14 residues. CDR1 and CDR2 (germline): MGHRA, YSYEKL. V was shortened by 0 bases and J by 3 bases, with 9 bases between the two germline ends. DNA for the CDR3: TGCGCCAGCAGCCAAGATAGGGGAAACTACGAGCAGTACTTC. It is translated as CASSQDRGNYEQYF.